A selection of T cell receptor beta chains follows, all from one sample in a study of molecular identifiers for immune sequencing clone quantification. TCRdb re-analysed the PCR reads in MiXCR, keeping a single row per CDR3 protein. The table lists approximately 12,000 distinct CDR3 sequences, about 15% of them singletons, with about 1.6% in the top ten. Sample: naive CD8+ T cells from blood, with Jurkat cell RNA spiked in. Receptors were obtained from a human donor in good health. Some libraries in this study had Jurkat cell RNA spiked in. Both conserved end residues are part of each CDR3. The order of the fields is J gene, D gene, clone size, V gene, CDR3 protein, CDR3 DNA. The D gene is left open where the match is weak. Size values are once, few and many counts, or a class for expanded clones, and some rows have none.

TRBJ2-1 TRBD2 medium-sized TRBV20-1 CSARGLADSYNEQFF TGCAGTGCTAGAGGACTAGCCGATTCCTACAATGAGCAGTTCTTC
TRBJ2-3 . medium-sized TRBV2 CASSESSTDTQYF TGTGCCAGCAGTGAAAGTAGCACAGATACGCAGTATTTT
TRBJ2-1 . many TRBV5-1 CASSYERFYNEQFF TGCGCCAGCAGCTACGAGCGGTTTTACAATGAGCAGTTCTTC
TRBJ2-1 TRBD2 many TRBV24-1 CATSDVRDYNNEQFF TGTGCCACCAGTGATGTCCGGGACTACAACAATGAGCAGTTCTTC
TRBJ1-2 . many TRBV29-1 CSVEDKGINYGYTF TGCAGCGTTGAAGATAAGGGGATTAACTATGGCTACACCTTC
TRBJ2-5 . few TRBV12-5 CASVSTEAPQETQYF TGTGCTAGTGTCTCGACAGAAGCCCCACAAGAGACCCAGTACTTC
TRBJ2-3 TRBD1 medium-sized TRBV27 CASSLVLWDRVADTQYF TGTGCCAGCAGTTTAGTTCTGTGGGACAGGGTGGCAGATACGCAGTATTTT
TRBJ2-1 . medium-sized TRBV4-2 CASTDTNEQFF TGTGCCAGCACGGATACCAATGAGCAGTTCTTC
TRBJ2-7 . medium-sized TRBV27 CASSTHPRPYEQYF TGTGCCAGCAGTACGCACCCGAGACCCTACGAGCAGTACTTC
TRBJ2-1 TRBD2 medium-sized TRBV4-1 CASSPLADYNEQFF TGCGCCAGCAGCCCGCTAGCGGACTACAATGAGCAGTTCTTC
TRBJ2-2 . . TRBV10-3 CAISVLEGSEAGELFF TGTGCCATCAGTGTCCTGGAAGGTAGCGAGGCCGGGGAGCTGTTTTTT
TRBJ2-3 TRBD2 . TRBV27 CASSHLAGGPSTDTQYF TGTGCCAGCAGTCACTTAGCGGGAGGCCCTAGCACAGATACGCAGTATTTT
TRBJ2-7 TRBD2 . TRBV6-1 CASSPLAGPYEQYF TGTGCCAGCAGTCCCCTAGCGGGCCCCTACGAGCAGTACTTC
TRBJ2-4 . medium-sized TRBV6-2/TRBV6-3 CASSYQRTTGLAKNIQYF TGTGCCAGCAGTTACCAACGGACCACGGGCCTGGCCAAAAACATTCAGTACTTC
TRBJ2-2 . medium-sized TRBV6-2/TRBV6-3 CASSYRGSGELFF TGTGCCAGCAGTTACCGGGGGTCCGGGGAGCTGTTTTTT
TRBJ1-1 . . TRBV21-1 CASTPKKNTEAFF TGTGCCAGCACCCCGAAGAAAAACACTGAAGCTTTCTTT
TRBJ2-7 TRBD2 large TRBV7-2 CASSLGLAGPYEQYF TGTGCCAGCAGCCTGGGACTAGCGGGACCCTACGAGCAGTACTTC
TRBJ1-1 . many TRBV11-2 CASSLTAGIAFF TGTGCCAGCAGCCTCACCGCGGGTATAGCTTTCTTT
TRBJ2-7 TRBD2 many TRBV6-1 CASSEGLAGEFYEQYF TGTGCCAGCAGTGAGGGACTAGCGGGAGAGTTCTACGAGCAGTACTTC
TRBJ1-5 . medium-sized TRBV19 CASSIEVGGYSNQPQHF TGTGCCAGTAGTATAGAGGTAGGGGGTTATAGCAATCAGCCCCAGCATTTT
TRBJ2-2 . few TRBV6-1 CASNIAAGELFF TGTGCCAGCAATATAGCGGCTGGGGAGCTGTTTTTT
TRBJ2-5 . medium-sized TRBV7-9 CASSLAPGASGETQYF TGTGCCAGCAGCTTAGCGCCAGGGGCGAGTGGGGAGACCCAGTACTTC
TRBJ2-2 TRBD2 medium-sized TRBV13 CASKGLAITGELFF TGTGCCAGCAAGGGACTAGCGATCACCGGGGAGCTGTTTTTT
TRBJ1-4 . many TRBV27 CASSLSTLGREKLFF TGTGCCAGCAGTTTATCTACTCTGGGGAGGGAAAAACTGTTTTTT
TRBJ2-5 . medium-sized TRBV29-1 CSVEYPGHQRETQYF TGCAGCGTTGAGTACCCGGGCCACCAACGCGAGACCCAGTACTTC
TRBJ1-1 . medium-sized TRBV7-9 CASSLVQGANTEAFF TGTGCCAGCAGCTTAGTTCAGGGTGCGAACACTGAAGCTTTCTTT
TRBJ2-2 . medium-sized TRBV29-1 CSVDSGNTGELFF TGCAGCGTTGATTCAGGGAACACCGGGGAGCTGTTTTTT
TRBJ2-4 . . TRBV5-6 CASSRFKNIQYF TGTGCCAGCAGCAGATTCAAAAACATTCAGTACTTC
TRBJ1-1 . many TRBV5-4 CAAAKDGSSNTEAFF TGTGCCGCGGCGAAGGATGGCAGTTCGAACACTGAAGCTTTCTTT
TRBJ2-7 TRBD1 . TRBV18 CASSPNLPGQAYEQYF TGTGCCAGCTCACCGAATCTACCGGGACAGGCCTACGAGCAGTACTTC
TRBJ2-1 . . TRBV29-1 CSIEESWNEQFF TGCAGCATTGAAGAAAGTTGGAATGAGCAGTTCTTC
TRBJ2-7 . medium-sized TRBV27 CASRQGGSLYEQYF TGTGCCAGCAGACAGGGTGGGTCTTTGTACGAGCAGTACTTC
TRBJ1-2 . medium-sized TRBV29-1 CSVEGNTGPYGYTF TGCAGCGTTGAAGGAAACACAGGTCCCTATGGCTACACCTTC
TRBJ2-7 TRBD2 few TRBV28 CASRREASGIYEQYF TGTGCCAGCAGGAGGGAGGCGAGCGGGATCTACGAGCAGTACTTC
TRBJ2-7 . . TRBV5-6 CASSLGSVSYEQYF TGTGCCAGCAGCTTGGGCAGTGTCTCCTACGAGCAGTACTTC
TRBJ2-5 . medium-sized TRBV25-1 CASSDSGPAETQYF TGTGCCAGCAGTGATTCGGGCCCTGCAGAGACCCAGTACTTC
TRBJ1-2 . medium-sized TRBV7-8 CASSLAGANYGYTF TGTGCCAGCAGCTTAGCGGGAGCTAACTATGGCTACACCTTC
TRBJ1-5 . many TRBV27 CASSPLGGRYQPQHF TGTGCCAGCAGTCCACTTGGCGGGCGCTATCAGCCCCAGCATTTT
TRBJ1-1 . . TRBV5-4 CASSFFTGTEAFF TGTGCCAGCAGCTTTTTTACAGGGACTGAAGCTTTCTTT
TRBJ2-7 . once TRBV30 CAWRGSGIYELYF TGCGCCTGGAGGGGGAGCGGGATCTACGAGCTGTACTTC
TRBJ2-7 . medium-sized TRBV4-1 CASSQFQGILAYEQYF TGCGCCAGCAGCCAATTCCAGGGGATTTTAGCCTACGAGCAGTACTTC
TRBJ2-3 TRBD2 many TRBV4-1 CASSQGGRVYTDTQYF TGCGCCAGCAGCCAAGGAGGGAGGGTGTACACAGATACGCAGTATTTT
TRBJ2-1 . many TRBV3-1 CASSRPTSSSYNEQFF TGTGCCAGCAGCCGACCGACCTCCAGCTCCTACAATGAGCAGTTCTTC
TRBJ2-7 TRBD2 few TRBV27 CASSPGTSGSYEQYF TGTGCCAGCAGTCCAGGGACTAGCGGGAGTTACGAGCAGTACTTC
TRBJ2-3 . many TRBV6-1 CASHLDGPFDTQYF TGTGCCAGCCACCTGGACGGCCCATTCGATACGCAGTATTTT
TRBJ2-3 TRBD2 many TRBV9 CASSGLAGEGTDTQYF TGTGCCAGCAGCGGACTAGCGGGAGAAGGTACAGATACGCAGTATTTT
TRBJ2-7 TRBD2 medium-sized TRBV6-5 CASSYGSGRYEQYF TGTGCCAGCAGTTACGGTAGCGGGAGATACGAGCAGTACTTC
TRBJ1-1 . medium-sized TRBV7-9 CASSFPDKGLAEAFF TGTGCCAGCAGCTTCCCGGACAAAGGGTTGGCTGAAGCTTTCTTT
TRBJ1-1 . . TRBV27 CASSLRESYTEAFF TGTGCCAGCAGTTTACGGGAGTCGTACACTGAAGCCTTCTTT
TRBJ2-5 . many TRBV27 CASSLGGGVQETQYF TGTGCCAGCAGTTTAGGAGGCGGGGTCCAAGAGACCCAGTACTTC
TRBJ2-1 . medium-sized TRBV6-2/TRBV6-3 CASSYSNGYEQFF TGTGCCAGCAGTTACTCGAACGGCTACGAACAGTTCTTC
TRBJ1-2 TRBD1 . TRBV5-5 CASSLEGFGQGPYGYTF TGTGCCAGCAGCTTGGAGGGGTTTGGACAGGGACCTTATGGCTACACCTTC
TRBJ2-7 . . TRBV10-3 CAIRDPGSIEQYF TGTGCCATCAGGGACCCCGGGTCGATCGAGCAGTACTTC
TRBJ2-2 . many TRBV7-6 CASSLWNTGELFF TGTGCCAGCAGCTTATGGAACACCGGGGAGCTGTTTTTT
TRBJ2-7 . medium-sized TRBV4-1 CASSHSGGGSYEQYF TGCGCCAGCAGCCATTCAGGGGGGGGGTCCTACGAGCAGTACTTC
TRBJ2-7 TRBD2 many TRBV7-9 CASSNSGSGHEQYF TGTGCCAGCAGCAATAGCGGGAGTGGCCACGAGCAGTACTTC